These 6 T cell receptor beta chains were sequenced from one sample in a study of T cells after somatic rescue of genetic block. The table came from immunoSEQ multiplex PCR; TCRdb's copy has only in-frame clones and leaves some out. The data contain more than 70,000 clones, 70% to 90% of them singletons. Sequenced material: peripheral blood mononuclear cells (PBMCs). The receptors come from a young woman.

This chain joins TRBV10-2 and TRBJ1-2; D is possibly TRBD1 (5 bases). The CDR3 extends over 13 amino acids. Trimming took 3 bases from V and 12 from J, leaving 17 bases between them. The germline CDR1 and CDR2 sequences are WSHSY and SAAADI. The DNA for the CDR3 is TGCGCCAGCAGTGAATTTGGGGCGAAGCGAAACACCTTC. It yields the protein CASSEFGAKRNTF.

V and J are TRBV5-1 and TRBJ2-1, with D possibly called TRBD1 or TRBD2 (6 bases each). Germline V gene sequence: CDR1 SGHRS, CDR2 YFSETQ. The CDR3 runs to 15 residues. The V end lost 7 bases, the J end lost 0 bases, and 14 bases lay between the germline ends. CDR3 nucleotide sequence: TGCGCCAGCTTCCGGGGGCTGAGCTCCTACAATGAGCAGTTCTTC. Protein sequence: CASFRGLSSYNEQFF.

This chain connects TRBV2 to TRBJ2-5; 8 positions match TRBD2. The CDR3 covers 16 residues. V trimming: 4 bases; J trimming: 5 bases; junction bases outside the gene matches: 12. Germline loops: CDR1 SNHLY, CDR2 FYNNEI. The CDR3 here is CASSVVLSGSTETQYF. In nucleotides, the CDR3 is TGTGCCAGCAGTGTCGTTCTCAGCGGGAGTACGGAGACCCAGTACTTC. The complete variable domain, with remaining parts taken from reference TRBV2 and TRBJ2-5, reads EPEVTQTPSHQVTQMGQEVILRCVPISNHLYFYWYRQILGQKVEFLVSFYNNEISEKSEIFDDQFSVERPDGSNFTLKIRSTKLEDSAMYFCASSVVLSGSTETQYFGPGTRLLVL.

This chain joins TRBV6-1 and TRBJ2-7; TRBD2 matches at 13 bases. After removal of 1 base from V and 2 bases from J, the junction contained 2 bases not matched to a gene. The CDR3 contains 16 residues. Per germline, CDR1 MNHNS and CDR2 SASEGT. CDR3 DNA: TGTGCCAGCAGTGAAGGACTAGCGGGAGGCGCCTACGAGCAGTACTTC. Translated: CASSEGLAGGAYEQYF.

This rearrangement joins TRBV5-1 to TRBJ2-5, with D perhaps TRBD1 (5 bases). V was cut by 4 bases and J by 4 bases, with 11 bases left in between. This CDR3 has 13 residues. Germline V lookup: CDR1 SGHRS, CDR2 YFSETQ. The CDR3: CASSMDNRETQYF. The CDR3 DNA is TGCGCCAGCAGCATGGACAATCGAGAGACCCAGTACTTC.

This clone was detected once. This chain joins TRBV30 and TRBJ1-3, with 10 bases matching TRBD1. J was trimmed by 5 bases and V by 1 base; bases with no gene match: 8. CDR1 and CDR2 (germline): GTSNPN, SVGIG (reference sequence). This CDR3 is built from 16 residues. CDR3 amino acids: CAWSAAGQGRRNTIYF. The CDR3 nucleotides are TGTGCCTGGAGTGCAGCGGGACAGGGGCGTCGAAACACCATATATTTT. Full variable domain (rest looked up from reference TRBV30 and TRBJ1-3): SQTIHQWPATLVQPVGSPLSLECTVEGTSNPNLYWYRQAAGRGLQLLFYSVGIGQISSEVPQNLSASRPQDRQFILSSKKLLLSDSGFYLCAWSAAGQGRRNTIYFGEGSWLTVV.